Each of the 32 T cell receptor beta chains below was sequenced from the same sample in a study of human T cells and chemical hapten exposure. Time point in this sample: patch test 2, 6 weeks after DPC sensitization. As for treatment: therapeutic diphenylcyclopropenone sensitization with weekly scalp DPC. TCRdb redid the calling of the RACE reads with MiXCR, one entry per CDR3 protein. Here the sample spans under 100,000 distinct CDR3 sequences, more than 9% being singletons. This specimen was whole blood, taken in connection with sensitization to the hapten diphenylcyclopropenone (DPC). Source of these receptors: a woman aged 45-59 years with alopecia areata. Some clones in this sample may be carry-over from other donors' samples.

This clonotype was found many times. The chain recombines TRBV7-6 with TRBJ2-7, with D possibly TRBD2 on 6 matching bases. CDR3 length equals 14 residues. With 3 bases removed from V and 6 bases from J, the gap between germline ends came to 15 bases. Germline assignment: CDR1 SGHVS and CDR2 FNYEAQ. CDR3 amino acids: CASSLGRGSGEQYF. CDR3 coding DNA: TGTGCCAGCAGCTTGGGTCGGGGGAGTGGCGAGCAGTACTTC. Variable domain in full (rest from reference TRBV7-6 and TRBJ2-7): GAGVSQSPRYKVTKRGQDVALRCDPISGHVSLYWYRQALGQGPEFLTYFNYEAQQDKSGLPNDRFSAERPEGSISTLTIQRTEQRDSAMYRCASSLGRGSGEQYFGPGTRLTVT.

This clonotype was observed a handful of times. The V and J genes are TRBV27 and TRBJ2-2; 8 bases agree with TRBD2. The CDR3 contains 15 residues. The J segment lost 4 bases and the V segment lost 2 bases, leaving 3 bases of the junction unmatched. Germline CDR1 reads MNHEY; CDR2 reads SMNVEV (reference sequence). CDR3 nucleotide sequence: TGTGCCAGCAGTTTAGGACTAGCTGGCACCGGGGAGCTGTTTTTT. It encodes CASSLGLAGTGELFF.

This chain links TRBV7-9 with TRBJ2-1; D is undetermined. V dropped 4 bases and J dropped 1 base, with 14 bases sitting between them. The CDR3 covers 16 residues. Germline loops: CDR1 SEHNR, CDR2 FQNEAQ (reference sequence). CDR3 sequence reads: CASSSERPRSYNEQFF. DNA of the CDR3: TGTGCCAGCAGCTCCGAACGGCCGCGATCCTACAATGAGCAGTTCTTC.

In this sample, this clonotype turned up many times. The chain links TRBV5-6 to TRBJ1-3; 8 bases agree with TRBD1. V was clipped by 3 bases and J by 2 bases; unmatched bases: 1. The germline V gene encodes CDR1 SGHDT and CDR2 YYEEEE. The CDR3 length is 14 residues. The CDR3 region has the DNA TGTGCCAGCAGCTCGACAGGGGCTGGAAACACCATATATTTT. Protein product: CASSSTGAGNTIYF. Variable domain in full (rest from reference TRBV5-6 and TRBJ1-3): DAGVTQSPTHLIKTRGQQVTLRCSPKSGHDTVSWYQQALGQGPQFIFQYYEEEERQRGNFPDRFSGHQFPNYSSELNVNALLLGDSALYLCASSSTGAGNTIYFGEGSWLTVV.

The chain recombines TRBV29-1 with TRBJ2-2, with unresolved D. Germline CDR1 is SQVTM and CDR2 is ANQGSEA. V lost 5 bases and J 6 bases, leaving 10 bases between the germline ends. The CDR3 sequence is 12 residues long. This CDR3 is CSVSWLSGELFF. CDR3 sequence (DNA): TGCAGCGTTTCTTGGTTGTCCGGGGAGCTGTTTTTT.

This clonotype turned up a few times. Here the CDR3 reads CSARTVNEQFF. As DNA, the CDR3 is TGCAGCGCTAGGACTGTCAATGAGCAGTTCTTC. J is TRBJ2-1 and V is TRBV29-1; TRBD2 is a possible D gene (5 bases). Germline CDR1 SQVTM, CDR2 ANQGSEA. CDR3 size: 11 residues. V lost 7 bases to trimming and J lost 6 bases, with 10 bases between them.

This clonotype turned up a few times. The chain joins TRBV5-4 to TRBJ2-4; weak D call: TRBD1 (5 bases). This CDR3 is 12 amino acids long. Deletions cut 1 base from V and 7 bases from J, with 6 bases between. Germline V gives CDR1 SGHNT, CDR2 YYREEE (reference sequence). CDR3 protein: CASSLRGNIQYF. The DNA for the CDR3 is TGTGCCAGCAGCTTGAGGGGTAACATTCAGTACTTC.

At least ten counts were recorded for this clonotype. The rearrangement links TRBV7-8 to TRBJ1-5; unclear D gene. This CDR3 is 14 amino acids long. The V end was cut by 3 bases, the J end by 0 bases, with 6 bases between. The V gene's germline CDR1 is SGHVS and CDR2 FQNEAQ. CDR3 sequence reads: CASSFLGSNQPQHF. CDR3 coding DNA: TGTGCCAGCAGCTTCCTGGGTAGCAATCAGCCCCAGCATTTT.

This clonotype was recorded many times. The chain uses TRBV6-6 and TRBJ2-7, with 7 bases that match TRBD1. The CDR3 length is 13 residues. V was clipped by 7 bases and J by 4 bases; unmatched bases: 7. Germline assignment: CDR1 MNHNY and CDR2 SVGAGI (reference sequence). The CDR3 DNA follows: TGTGCCAGCACCGTGACAGGGAAATACGAGCAGTACTTC. Translated, it gives CASTVTGKYEQYF.

This clonotype was seen ten or more times. The V gene is TRBV7-2, the J gene TRBJ2-2; D might be TRBD2 (6 bases). V lost 6 bases and J 4 bases, leaving 9 bases between the germline ends. Germline V gives CDR1 SGHTA, CDR2 FQGNSA. The CDR3 runs to 13 residues. CDR3: CASRPGGTGELFF. The DNA for the CDR3 is TGTGCCAGCAGGCCCGGGGGCACCGGGGAGCTGTTTTTT.

The chain combines TRBV6-5 with TRBJ1-3, with 7 bases that match TRBD1. This CDR3 spans 17 amino acids. The ends lost 0 bases at V and 1 base at J; junction bases unmatched: 6. CDR1 MNHEY and CDR2 SVGAGI come from the germline V gene. The CDR3 nucleotides read TGTGCCAGCAGTTACTCCCTTGACAGGGCATCTGGAAACACCATATATTTT. It specifies CASSYSLDRASGNTIYF.

The V call is TRBV7-8, the J call TRBJ2-1, with 13 bases that match TRBD2. The CDR3 spans 18 residues. Germline V gene sequence: CDR1 SGHVS, CDR2 FQNEAQ. J lost 0 bases, V lost 5 bases, and 7 bases had no gene match. CDR3 sequence (DNA): TGTGCCAGCAGCAAACTAGCGGGAGGGCAAAGCTCCTACAATGAGCAGTTCTTC. It is translated as CASSKLAGGQSSYNEQFF.

V usage is TRBV29-1 and J usage is TRBJ1-1; a possible D gene is TRBD1 (6 bases). Germline assignment: CDR1 SQVTM and CDR2 ANQGSEA. Trimming took off 4 bases at V and 1 base at J, with 13 bases between the two ends. CDR3 length: 14 residues. The CDR3 is CSVGAGVGNTEAFF. As DNA, the CDR3 is TGCAGCGTTGGTGCAGGGGTTGGGAACACTGAAGCTTTCTTT. The variable domain in full, with the rest retrieved from reference TRBV29-1 and TRBJ1-1, is SAVISQKPSRDICQRGTSLTIQCQVDSQVTMMFWYRQQPGQSLTLIATANQGSEATYESGFVIDKFPISRPNLTFSTLTVSNMSPEDSSIYLCSVGAGVGNTEAFFGQGTRLTVV.

This chain links TRBV3-1 with TRBJ2-1; a possible D gene is TRBD1 (5 bases). V shed 5 bases and J shed 1 base, with 12 bases lying between them. The germline gives CDR1 LGHDT, CDR2 YNNKEL (reference sequence). There are 15 residues in the CDR3. In DNA form, the CDR3 reads TGTGCCAGCAGCAGGGGTCCTAATTCCTACAATGAGCAGTTCTTC. It translates to CASSRGPNSYNEQFF.

This clonotype has a count of ten or more. V gene TRBV20-1 combines with J gene TRBJ2-7; 7 bases line up with TRBD1. The CDR3 covers 14 residues. V shed 7 bases and J 7 bases; nucleotides not matched to a gene: 16. The germline V gene encodes CDR1 DFQATT and CDR2 SNEGSKA (reference sequence). The DNA for the CDR3 is TGCAGTGTTACTCCGGGACAGTCCCCTTGGGAGCAGTACTTC. Amino acid sequence: CSVTPGQSPWEQYF.

This chain joins TRBV6-6 and TRBJ1-2; D perhaps matches TRBD1 (6 bases). V lost 3 bases and J lost 10, with 21 bases in between. The CDR3 runs 15 residues. CDR1 and CDR2 (germline): MNHNY, SVGAGI (reference sequence). The CDR3 spells CASSYGLGGPPTYTF. DNA for the CDR3: TGTGCCAGCAGTTATGGTTTGGGGGGCCCGCCGACCTACACCTTC.

In its sample, this clonotype was seen many times. The rearrangement links TRBV6-1 to TRBJ2-2; D possibly corresponds to TRBD2 (5 bases). Germline V gene lookup returns CDR1 MNHNS and CDR2 SASEGT. This CDR3 region has 14 residues. V shed 5 bases and J shed 7 bases, with 14 bases lying between them. CDR3 sequence (DNA): TGTGCCAGCAGTAGGAGTCCCGAGGGCGGGGAGCTGTTTTTT. Its protein product is CASSRSPEGGELFF.

This clonotype came up many times. The V gene is TRBV5-6, the J gene TRBJ1-5, with D possibly TRBD1 on 6 matching bases. V lost 0 bases and J lost 1, with 8 bases in between. Looked up from germline, CDR1 is SGHDT and CDR2 is YYEEEE. The CDR3 spans 15 residues. The CDR3 DNA follows: TGTGCCAGCAGCTTGGGGGGACAAAGCAATCAGCCCCAGCATTTT. Translating gives CASSLGGQSNQPQHF.

This clonotype came up many times. The rearrangement joins TRBV18 to TRBJ1-2, with no clear D. Germline V gene data show CDR1 as KGHSH and CDR2 as LQKENI. Trimming took 6 bases from V and 8 from J, leaving 19 bases between them. The CDR3 totals 14 residues. This CDR3 reads CASSPRRGAEGYTF. The CDR3 nucleotides read TGTGCCAGCTCCCCCAGGCGGGGAGCGGAGGGCTACACCTTC.

This chain uses TRBV12-5 with TRBJ2-2, with D unresolved. Germline V gene sequence: CDR1 LGHNT, CDR2 FRNRAP. This CDR3 is 18 amino acids long. V dropped 3 bases and J dropped 0 bases, with 17 bases sitting between them. The CDR3 DNA is TGTGCTAGTGGTTTCGTACAAAAGCCGGGCACGAACACCGGGGAGCTGTTTTTT. Amino acid sequence: CASGFVQKPGTNTGELFF.

There are many counts of this clonotype. This chain links TRBV3-1 with TRBJ2-3; no reliable D call. The germline V gene has CDR1 LGHDT and CDR2 YNNKEL (reference sequence). The germline V and J ends were trimmed by 0 bases and 10 bases, with 11 bases remaining between them. The CDR3 is 13 amino acids. This CDR3 is CASSQDPKQAQYF. CDR3 in DNA: TGTGCCAGCAGCCAAGACCCCAAGCAGGCGCAGTATTTT.

This clonotype was picked up a small number of times. The chain recombines TRBV5-1 with TRBJ2-5; D gene unclear. CDR1 is SGHRS and CDR2 is YFSETQ in the germline V gene. V lost 0 bases, J lost 5 bases, and 11 bases lay in between. This CDR3 is built from 14 residues. Here the CDR3 reads CASSLGLGIETQYF. As DNA, the CDR3 is TGCGCCAGCAGCTTGGGGTTGGGTATCGAGACCCAGTACTTC. Full variable domain (rest looked up from reference TRBV5-1 and TRBJ2-5): KAGVTQTPRYLIKTRGQQVTLSCSPISGHRSVSWYQQTPGQGLQFLFEYFSETQRNKGNFPGRFSGRQFSNSRSEMNVSTLELGDSALYLCASSLGLGIETQYFGPGTRLLVL.

There are many counts of this clonotype. The chain is built from TRBV20-1 and TRBJ2-7; D remains unclear. There are 11 residues in the CDR3. Looked up from germline, CDR1 is DFQATT and CDR2 is SNEGSKA (reference sequence). V lost 6 bases, J lost 6 bases, and 12 bases lay in between. The CDR3 coding sequence is TGCAGTGCGGCAGGACCGAGCGAGCAGTACTTC. The encoded protein is CSAAGPSEQYF.

This clonotype has just a few counts. This chain uses TRBV5-1 with TRBJ2-5, with 9 bases aligning to TRBD1. The CDR3 is 16 residues long. CDR1 is SGHRS and CDR2 is YFSETQ in the germline V gene. The V and J ends lost 1 base and 2 bases, in that order; junction bases with no gene match: 6. CDR3 nucleotides: TGCGCCAGCAGCTTGATGGGGACAGGGCAGCAAGAGACCCAGTACTTC. As protein: CASSLMGTGQQETQYF.

This sequence joins TRBV2 and TRBJ1-1; no reliable D call. CDR1 SNHLY and CDR2 FYNNEI come from the germline V gene. The CDR3 has 13 amino acids. V gave up 7 bases and J gave up 0 bases, with 9 bases separating them. CDR3 loop: CASNIGLNTEAFF. The CDR3 DNA sequence: TGTGCCAGCAATATCGGATTGAACACTGAAGCTTTCTTT.

J is TRBJ1-3 and V is TRBV5-5; TRBD1 is a possible D gene (5 bases). Germline assignment: CDR1 SGHKS and CDR2 YYEKEE (reference sequence). The CDR3 extends over 15 amino acids. Between the trimmed V and J ends, which lost 6 bases and 0 bases, there was a span of 13 bases. The DNA for the CDR3 is TGTGCCAGCAACTTACAGGCCTCCTCTGGAAACACCATATATTTT. This encodes CASNLQASSGNTIYF.

This clonotype was seen a few times. J is TRBJ2-1 and V is TRBV12-3 or TRBV12-4; 11 positions agree with TRBD2. V gave up 6 bases and J gave up 10 bases; unmatched junction bases: 8. The CDR3 runs to 14 residues. The CDR3, as DNA: TGTGCCAGCAGCCCGGGACTAGCGGTCGCGGAGCAGTTCTTC. Its protein is CASSPGLAVAEQFF.

This chain joins TRBV3-1 and TRBJ2-2, with 7 bases lining up with TRBD1. Germline values: CDR1 LGHDT, CDR2 YNNKEL (reference sequence). This CDR3 region has 15 residues. The V segment lost 2 bases and the J segment 1 base; nucleotides outside the gene matches: 1. In DNA, the CDR3 is TGTGCCAGCAGCCAAAACAGGGGGAACACCGGGGAGCTGTTTTTT. It translates to CASSQNRGNTGELFF. Combining the CDR3 with reference TRBV3-1 and TRBJ2-2 gives the whole variable domain DTAVSQTPKYLVTQMGNDKSIKCEQNLGHDTMYWYKQDSKKFLKIMFSYNNKELIINETVPNRFSPKSPDKAHLNLHINSLELGDSAVYFCASSQNRGNTGELFFGEGSRLTVL.

CDR3 sequence: CASSLDPGTEAFF. The CDR3 region has the DNA TGTGCCAGCAGCTTGGACCCTGGCACTGAAGCTTTCTTT. V gene TRBV5-4 combines with J gene TRBJ1-1; no clear D. V gave up 0 bases and J gave up 4 bases, with 7 bases separating them. Germline V lookup: CDR1 SGHNT, CDR2 YYREEE (reference sequence). This CDR3 contains 13 residues.

Ten or more counts support this clonotype. This chain connects TRBV29-1 to TRBJ1-4, with 8 bases matching TRBD1. Germline-derived CDR1 and CDR2 are SQVTM and ANQGSEA. This CDR3 is built from 11 residues. After removal of 8 bases from V and 9 bases from J, the junction contained 5 bases not matched to a gene. The CDR3 DNA is TGCAGCACCTGGACAGGGAAAAAACTGTTTTTT. Amino acids: CSTWTGKKLFF.

This clonotype was seen a few times. The chain links TRBV27 to TRBJ2-4, with 9 positions matching TRBD2. The CDR3 covers 15 residues. V gave up 1 base and J gave up 10 bases; unmatched junction bases: 8. CDR1 is MNHEY, CDR2 SMNVEV, per germline (reference sequence). The CDR3, as DNA: TGTGCCAGCAGTTTATGGGCTAGCGGGGTGCCTATTCAGTACTTC. Residues: CASSLWASGVPIQYF.

This chain links TRBV27 with TRBJ1-5; D gene uncertain. V lost 8 bases and J 5 bases, leaving 13 bases between the germline ends. The CDR3 has 13 residues. The germline CDR1 and CDR2 sequences are MNHEY and SMNVEV (reference sequence). The CDR3, as DNA: TGTGCCAGCTCCCCGTCGCGAGATCAGCCCCAGCATTTT. Its translation is CASSPSRDQPQHF.